Described below is a single TCR beta chain sequence and its context. A far larger clone is off by one base, so a read error is likely. The data originate from a study of OX40 agonist ivuxolimab in advanced cancers. Background on the study: Dosing consisted of intravenous ivuxolimab at 0.01 to 10 mg/kg every 2 weeks. Patients enrolled in dose escalation were diagnosed with hepatocellular carcinoma, melanoma, renal cell or head and neck cancer. Partial responses were achieved by three patients: one hepatocellular carcinoma, two cutaneous melanoma.

The CDR3 is made up of 13 amino acids. V was trimmed by 0 bases and J by 7 bases, leaving 7 bases between them. In germline, CDR1 is LGHNA, CDR2 YNFKEQ. Sequenced by immunoSEQ multiplex PCR; TCRdb stores in-frame clones only, minus some. The sample includes over 20,000 clones, 70% to 90% of them seen just once. This chain uses TRBV4-2 with TRBJ2-1; D remains unclear. The clonotype comes from an adult with an advanced solid tumor such as melanoma, head and neck, liver or kidney cancer. Material: CD4+ or CD8+ T cells sorted from blood, obtained in a trial of the OX40 agonist ivuxolimab. Here the CDR3 DNA reads TGTGCCAGCAGCCAAGATTTTCATAATGAGCAGTTCTTC. Its translation: CASSQDFHNEQFF.